A selection of T cell receptor beta chains follows, all from one sample in a study of blood T cell repertoires in COVID-19. The assay was immunoSEQ multiplex PCR, and TCRdb's table has in-frame clones only and misses some. The table shows roughly 140,000 clones, with about four fifths occurring only once. The sequencing input was peripheral blood. The receptors come from a man in his fifties or sixties with acute or convalescent COVID-19. Each CDR3 is given without its conserved first and last residue.

V	J	CDR3
TRBV3-1/TRBV3-2	TRBJ2-1	ASSRNTGTTSYNEQF
TRBV28	TRBJ2-5	ASSPLGGGKETQY
TRBV6-5	TRBJ1-6	ASSYDRPGSPLH
TRBV7-9	TRBJ2-5	ASSPREVQETQY
TRBV4-3	TRBJ1-6	ASSQEFAQGTFDPLH
TRBV5-1	TRBJ2-3	ASSLGQTSGGHTQY
TRBV6-6	TRBJ1-2	ASSFQQGSTGYT
TRBV6-5	TRBJ1-1	ASCRGTEAF
TRBV7-9	TRBJ2-3	ASSLSGGSTDTQY
TRBV2	TRBJ1-5	ASSERARNNQPQH